Below are 30 T cell receptor beta chains sequenced from a single sample in a study of shared clonotypes between healthy human individuals. CD45RO negativity and positive selection for CCR7 defined naive CD8 cells, a population that excluded terminally differentiated effector memory CD45RA+ cells. The assay was immunoSEQ multiplex PCR, and TCRdb's table has in-frame clones only and misses some. The data contain 650,000 to 800,000 clones, about 90% of them singletons. Sequencing was performed on naive CD8+ T cells sorted from blood. These receptors were taken from a man aged 25-45 years in good health.

A note on this clone: A junction end diverges from the germline sequence, so it may reflect a read error. The chain employs TRBV7-7 and TRBJ2-1; D unresolved. The germline CDR1 and CDR2 sequences are SSHAT and FNYEAQ (reference sequence). This CDR3 region has 13 residues. CDR3 protein: CASSLENSDEQFF. CDR3 sequence (DNA): TGTGCTAGCAGCCTCGAGAACTCCGATGAGCAGTTCTTC.

This clone was seen only a few times. The chain links TRBV28 to TRBJ1-5; 7 bases agree with TRBD1. The CDR3 extends over 15 amino acids. Germline lookup yields CDR1 MDHEN and CDR2 SYDVKM. V was clipped by 4 bases and J by 6 bases; unmatched bases: 9. This chain's CDR3 is CASSSGTDGFQPQHF. CDR3 in DNA: TGTGCCAGCAGTTCCGGGACAGACGGGTTTCAGCCCCAGCATTTT.

This chain joins TRBV7-9 and TRBJ2-1; D is unclear. CDR1 and CDR2 from the germline V gene are SEHNR and FQNEAQ (reference sequence). The CDR3 runs 14 residues. V was cut by 5 bases and J by 8 bases, with 16 bases left in between. DNA of the CDR3: TGTGCCAGCAGCCCTTATTCCGTCTTCGATGAGCAGTTCTTC. This gives the protein CASSPYSVFDEQFF. The full variable domain, its missing parts supplied by reference TRBV7-9 and TRBJ2-1, is DTGVSQNPRHKITKRGQNVTFRCDPISEHNRLYWYRQTLGQGPEFLTYFQNEAQLEKSRLLSDRFSAERPKGSFSTLEIQRTEQGDSAMYLCASSPYSVFDEQFFGPGTRLTVL.

The V gene is TRBV5-1, the J gene TRBJ1-4; TRBD1 is a possible D gene (5 bases). This CDR3 has 15 amino acids. CDR1 and CDR2 (germline): SGHRS, YFSETQ. V shed 0 bases and J shed 8 bases, with 14 bases lying between them. CDR3: CASSLEGRAGEKLFF. In DNA, the CDR3 is TGCGCCAGCAGCTTGGAAGGCAGGGCGGGAGAAAAACTGTTTTTT.

The chain links TRBV19 to TRBJ2-1, with D perhaps matching TRBD2 (6 bases). Trimming took off 5 bases at V and 3 bases at J, with 14 bases between the two ends. The germline V gene has CDR1 LNHDA and CDR2 SQIVND (reference sequence). This CDR3 region has 15 residues. The CDR3 loop reads CASSPGLRGYNEQFF. The CDR3 nucleotides are TGTGCCAGTAGTCCCGGGCTGCGGGGCTACAATGAGCAGTTCTTC. The full variable domain, its missing parts supplied by reference TRBV19 and TRBJ2-1, is DGGITQSPKYLFRKEGQNVTLSCEQNLNHDAMYWYRQDPGQGLRLIYYSQIVNDFQKGDIAEGYSVSREKKESFPLTVTSAQKNPTAFYLCASSPGLRGYNEQFFGPGTRLTVL.

V usage is TRBV30 and J usage is TRBJ2-7; D might be TRBD1 (5 bases). Germline V gene lookup returns CDR1 GTSNPN and CDR2 SVGIG (reference sequence). The ends were cut back, 0 bases at V and 4 bases at J, with 10 bases in the middle. The CDR3 covers 13 residues. CDR3 bases: TGTGCCTGGAGTGTCTCAGGGATGTACGAGCAGTACTTC. This encodes CAWSVSGMYEQYF.

J is TRBJ2-6 and V is TRBV6-1; D gene unclear. Germline V lookup: CDR1 MNHNS, CDR2 SASEGT. CDR3 length: 15 amino acids. V was pared by 3 bases and J by 0 bases, with 6 bases between. For the CDR3, the DNA is TGTGCCAGCAGTGATTACGGCTCTGGGGCCAACGTCCTGACTTTC. Amino acids: CASSDYGSGANVLTF.

CDR3 bases: TGTGCCAGCAGTTACCAGGGGAGGACTGAAGCTTTCTTT. This codes for CASSYQGRTEAFF. The V and J genes are TRBV6-5 and TRBJ1-1; maybe TRBD1 (6 bases). There are 13 residues in the CDR3. V lost 2 bases, J lost 5 bases, and 9 bases lay in between. In germline, CDR1 is MNHEY, CDR2 SVGAGI.

This chain links TRBV29-1 with TRBJ2-5, with TRBD1 matching over 9 bases. The CDR3 length is 14 residues. Germline CDR1 reads SQVTM; CDR2 reads ANQGSEA. CDR3 bases: TGCAGTTTCGACAGGGGGGGATTCCAAGAGACCCAGTACTTC. Its protein product is CSFDRGGFQETQYF. The variable domain in full, with the rest retrieved from reference TRBV29-1 and TRBJ2-5, is SAVISQKPSRDICQRGTSLTIQCQVDSQVTMMFWYRQQPGQSLTLIATANQGSEATYESGFVIDKFPISRPNLTFSTLTVSNMSPEDSSIYLCSFDRGGFQETQYFGPGTRLLVL.

The chain joins TRBV4-3 to TRBJ2-2, with unresolved D. This CDR3 comprises 14 residues. Germline assignment: CDR1 LGHNA and CDR2 YSLEER. Trimming took 0 bases from V and 3 from J, leaving 5 bases between them. CDR3 sequence (DNA): TGCGCCAGCAGCCAAGATAGCTACACCGGGGAGCTGTTTTTT. Residues: CASSQDSYTGELFF.

CDR3 nucleotides: TGTGCCAGCAGCTTAGATCTCACTAGCGGGACCTACAATGAGCAGTTCTTC. The encoded protein is CASSLDLTSGTYNEQFF. The chain uses TRBV11-2 and TRBJ2-1; TRBD2 matches 10 bases. Germline trimming cut 0 bases from V and 2 bases from J; bases unmatched to any gene: 4. The CDR3 loop spans 17 amino acids. CDR1 SGHAT and CDR2 FQNNGV come from the germline V gene.

V is TRBV6-6 and J is TRBJ2-5, with D possibly TRBD2 on 8 matching bases. CDR3 size: 13 residues. V gave up 5 bases and J gave up 5 bases, with 12 bases separating them. Per the germline V gene, CDR1 is MNHNY and CDR2 is SVGAGI (reference sequence). DNA for the CDR3: TGTGCCAGCAGTCCGGGAGGGGGCGAGACCCAGTACTTC. Translating it yields CASSPGGGETQYF.

The V gene is TRBV5-5, the J gene TRBJ1-4, with 7 nucleotides matching TRBD1. The germline V gene encodes CDR1 SGHKS and CDR2 YYEKEE (reference sequence). The trim removed 4 bases at V and 8 bases at J, leaving 14 bases unmatched. The CDR3 is 16 amino acids. CDR3 amino acids: CASSAKWDSGGEKLFF. The CDR3 bases are TGTGCCAGCAGCGCAAAGTGGGACAGTGGGGGAGAAAAACTGTTTTTT.

Concerning this clone: At the DNA level, this CDR3 is encoded by other sequences in the same sample as well. The chain carries TRBV29-1 and TRBJ2-7; maybe TRBD1 (6 bases). This CDR3 is built from 13 residues. Germline loops: CDR1 SQVTM, CDR2 ANQGSEA. V lost 6 bases, J lost 0 bases, and 12 bases lay in between. The chain's CDR3 is CSVETGNSYEQYF. The CDR3 DNA reads TGCAGCGTCGAGACAGGTAACTCCTACGAGCAGTACTTC.

Only one count was recorded for this clone. This rearrangement joins TRBV28 to TRBJ2-1, with D possibly TRBD1 on 6 matching bases. There are 13 residues in the CDR3. With 6 bases removed from V and 10 bases from J, the gap between germline ends came to 16 bases. Germline-derived CDR1 and CDR2 are MDHEN and SYDVKM. CDR3 DNA: TGTGCCAGCAGCCCTCAGGGGAGAACAGAGCAGTTCTTC. Amino acids: CASSPQGRTEQFF.

This clone was seen repeatedly, ten times or more. The chain couples TRBV2 to TRBJ2-1; TRBD2 matches at 8 bases. In germline, CDR1 is SNHLY, CDR2 FYNNEI. This CDR3 region has 15 residues. Losses at the gene ends were 6 bases for V and 4 bases for J; bases not matched to a gene: 8. The CDR3 loop reads CASSPVRLAYNEQFF. Written as DNA, the CDR3 is TGTGCCAGCAGCCCGGTTCGACTAGCGTACAATGAGCAGTTCTTC.

The chain carries TRBV19 and TRBJ2-1; D remains unclear. Germline V gene lookup returns CDR1 LNHDA and CDR2 SQIVND (reference sequence). V lost 5 bases and J 5 bases, leaving 10 bases between the germline ends. This CDR3 is 13 amino acids long. CDR3 sequence: CASSFRLHNEQFF. DNA of the CDR3: TGTGCCAGTAGTTTCCGGCTGCACAATGAGCAGTTCTTC.

J is TRBJ2-1 and V is TRBV7-9; TRBD1 or TRBD2 may be the D gene (6 bases each). The CDR3 has 14 amino acids. Germline lookup yields CDR1 SEHNR and CDR2 FQNEAQ (reference sequence). V lost 6 bases, J lost 4 bases, and 13 bases lay in between. The CDR3 sequence is CASRERGVYNEQFF. CDR3 DNA: TGTGCCAGCAGGGAAAGGGGGGTATACAATGAGCAGTTCTTC.

V gene TRBV6-6 combines with J gene TRBJ2-7; maybe TRBD1 (5 bases). V lost 4 bases, J lost 3 bases, and 13 bases lay in between. Germline V gives CDR1 MNHNY, CDR2 SVGAGI (reference sequence). CDR3 length equals 14 residues. CDR3 bases: TGTGCCAGCAGTTCCCTCGAGACAGTCTACGAGCAGTACTTC. Translated: CASSSLETVYEQYF.

The V call is TRBV19, the J call TRBJ2-7; D unresolved. V shed 6 bases and J shed 4 bases, with 10 bases lying between them. There are 12 residues in the CDR3. Germline V lookup: CDR1 LNHDA, CDR2 SQIVND (reference sequence). This chain's CDR3 is CASSPPGYEQYF. The CDR3 DNA follows: TGTGCCAGTAGCCCCCCCGGGTACGAGCAGTACTTC.

The chain employs TRBV2 and TRBJ2-1; a weak D match, TRBD2 (5 bases). Per germline, CDR1 SNHLY and CDR2 FYNNEI. Between the trimmed V and J ends, which lost 8 bases and 6 bases, there was a span of 11 bases. The CDR3 has 12 residues. CDR3 DNA: TGTGCCAGCCTGGGCGCGGGCAATGAGCAGTTCTTC. It specifies CASLGAGNEQFF.

This rearrangement joins TRBV19 to TRBJ2-2, with a tentative D call TRBD1 (6 bases). The CDR3 runs to 16 residues. Trimming removed 5 bases at V and 0 bases at J, with 13 bases between. CDR1 LNHDA and CDR2 SQIVND come from the germline V gene (reference sequence). The CDR3 region is CASSPRGVPNTGELFF. The CDR3 coding sequence is TGTGCCAGTAGTCCCAGGGGTGTTCCGAACACCGGGGAGCTGTTTTTT.

The V call is TRBV5-1, the J call TRBJ1-1; D may be TRBD1 (5 bases). This CDR3 comprises 18 residues. Germline lookup yields CDR1 SGHRS and CDR2 YFSETQ. The germline V and J ends were trimmed by 4 bases and 1 base, with 23 bases remaining between them. The CDR3 spells CASSQRGMAGQRNTEAFF. CDR3 nucleotide sequence: TGCGCCAGCAGCCAGAGGGGTATGGCGGGGCAAAGGAACACTGAAGCTTTCTTT.

This rearrangement joins TRBV5-5 to TRBJ1-5, with D unresolved. CDR3 size: 14 residues. Per germline, CDR1 SGHKS and CDR2 YYEKEE (reference sequence). Trimming took off 1 base at V and 1 base at J, with 6 bases between the two ends. In DNA form, the CDR3 reads TGTGCCAGCAGCTTGCGTGGGAGCAATCAGCCCCAGCATTTT. Amino acid sequence: CASSLRGSNQPQHF.

The chain couples TRBV2 to TRBJ1-2; D gene unclear. Germline values: CDR1 SNHLY, CDR2 FYNNEI. The CDR3 is made up of 12 amino acids. The V gene lost 8 bases and the J gene lost 0 bases, with 7 bases spanning the gap. The CDR3 DNA follows: TGTGCCAGCCCGACGCCTAACTATGGCTACACCTTC. It translates to CASPTPNYGYTF.

This clone was seen a single time. The junction does not match germline at one end; this may be a read error. The rearrangement uses TRBV7-6 and TRBJ2-1, with a weak D call TRBD2 (5 bases). Germline lookup yields CDR1 SGHVS and CDR2 FNYEAQ. There are 15 residues in the CDR3. CDR3 protein: CASSLARSSYNEQFF. The CDR3 DNA follows: TGTGCCAGCAGCCTAGCCAGGTCCTCCTACAATGAGCAGTTCTTC.

The rearrangement links TRBV4-1 to TRBJ1-5; 8 nucleotides align to TRBD1. CDR1 is MGHRA and CDR2 is YSYEKL in the germline V gene. V gave up 0 bases and J gave up 3 bases; unmatched junction bases: 1. CDR3 length: 15 residues. The CDR3 bases are TGCGCCAGCAGCCAAGAGGACAGGGTCAATCAGCCCCAGCATTTT. It is translated as CASSQEDRVNQPQHF.

The rearrangement links TRBV5-4 to TRBJ2-2, with 7 bases that match TRBD2. J gave up 5 bases and V 0 bases, and 4 bases lay outside the gene matches. This CDR3 has 15 residues. The germline CDR1 and CDR2 sequences are SGHNT and YYREEE (reference sequence). CDR3 in DNA: TGTGCCAGCAGCTTGGCGCGCGGGAGTACCGGGGAGCTGTTTTTT. This codes for CASSLARGSTGELFF.

The genes are TRBV28 and TRBJ1-1; D is possibly TRBD1 (6 bases). V shed 3 bases and J shed 1 base, with 18 bases lying between them. This CDR3 spans 17 amino acids. The germline V gene encodes CDR1 MDHEN and CDR2 SYDVKM. In DNA, the CDR3 is TGTGCCAGCAGTTTCCTAGAAACGATGGACAGGAACACTGAAGCTTTCTTT. Protein product: CASSFLETMDRNTEAFF.

The chain employs TRBV9 and TRBJ2-7; 10 bases line up with TRBD2. This CDR3 is 17 amino acids long. Germline trimming cut 2 bases from V and 0 bases from J; bases unmatched to any gene: 8. In germline, CDR1 is SGDLS, CDR2 YYNGEE. CDR3 in amino acids: CASSVASGSESSYEQYF. CDR3 in DNA: TGTGCCAGCAGCGTTGCTAGCGGGAGTGAGAGCTCCTACGAGCAGTACTTC.